This TCR beta chain was profiled in a study of OX40 agonist ivuxolimab in advanced cancers. In the study overall: Patients with hepatocellular carcinoma, melanoma, renal cell or head and neck cancer made up the dose-escalation patients.

Germline V gene data show CDR1 as MDHEN and CDR2 as SYDVKM. The V end was cut by 6 bases, the J end by 3 bases, with 14 bases between. The CDR3 has 15 amino acids. Findings and limits, study-wide: Also showing low normalized T-cell clonal expansion were some of the nonresponders.

Using immunoSEQ multiplex PCR, the repertoire was profiled, and TCRdb retains in-frame clones only, with some absent. Counted here are about 53,000 clones, 70% to 90% occurring once; the ten biggest clones make up roughly 1.5%. Concerning this clone itself: Its specificity is unknown.

The chain links TRBV28 to TRBJ1-4, with no clear D. The TCR originated in an adult with an advanced solid tumor such as melanoma, head and neck, liver or kidney cancer. Specimen: CD4+ or CD8+ T cells sorted from blood, collected in a trial of the OX40 agonist ivuxolimab. CDR3 amino acids: CASSLIRQANEKLFF. CDR3 in DNA: TGTGCCAGCAGCCTTATAAGGCAGGCTAATGAAAAACTGTTTTTT.